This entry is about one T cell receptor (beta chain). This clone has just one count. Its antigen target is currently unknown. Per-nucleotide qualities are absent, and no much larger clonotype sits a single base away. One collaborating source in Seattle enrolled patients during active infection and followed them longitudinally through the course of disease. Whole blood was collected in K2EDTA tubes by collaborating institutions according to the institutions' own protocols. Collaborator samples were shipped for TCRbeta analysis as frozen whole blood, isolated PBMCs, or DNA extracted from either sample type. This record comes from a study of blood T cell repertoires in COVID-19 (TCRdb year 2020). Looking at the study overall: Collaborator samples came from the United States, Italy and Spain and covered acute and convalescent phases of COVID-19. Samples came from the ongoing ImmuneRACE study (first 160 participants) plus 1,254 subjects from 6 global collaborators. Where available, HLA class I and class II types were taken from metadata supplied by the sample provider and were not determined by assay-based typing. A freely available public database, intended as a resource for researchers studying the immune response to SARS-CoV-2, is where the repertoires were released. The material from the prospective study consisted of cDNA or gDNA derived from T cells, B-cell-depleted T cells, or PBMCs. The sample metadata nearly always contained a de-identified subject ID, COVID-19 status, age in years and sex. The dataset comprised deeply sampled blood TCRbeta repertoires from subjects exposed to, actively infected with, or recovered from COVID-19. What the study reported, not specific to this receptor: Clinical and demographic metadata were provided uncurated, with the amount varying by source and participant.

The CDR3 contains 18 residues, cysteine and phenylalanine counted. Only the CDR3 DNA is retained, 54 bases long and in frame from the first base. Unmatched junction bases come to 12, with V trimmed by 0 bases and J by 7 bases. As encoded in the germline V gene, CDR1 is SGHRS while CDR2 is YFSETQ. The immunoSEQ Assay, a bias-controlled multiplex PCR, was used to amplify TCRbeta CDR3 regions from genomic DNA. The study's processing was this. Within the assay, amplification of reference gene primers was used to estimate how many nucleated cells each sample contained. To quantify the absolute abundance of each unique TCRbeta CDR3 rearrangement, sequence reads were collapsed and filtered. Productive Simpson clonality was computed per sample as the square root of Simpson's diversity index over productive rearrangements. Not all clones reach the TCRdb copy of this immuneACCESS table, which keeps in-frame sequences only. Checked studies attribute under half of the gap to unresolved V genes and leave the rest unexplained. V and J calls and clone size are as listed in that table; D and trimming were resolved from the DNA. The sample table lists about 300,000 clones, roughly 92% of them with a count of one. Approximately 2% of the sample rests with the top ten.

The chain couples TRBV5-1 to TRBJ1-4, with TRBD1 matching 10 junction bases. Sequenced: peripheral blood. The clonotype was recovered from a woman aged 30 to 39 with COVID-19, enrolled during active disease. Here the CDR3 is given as CASSLDGTGAPGGEKLFF. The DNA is TGCGCCAGCAGCTTGGATGGGACAGGGGCCCCGGGCGGTGAAAAACTGTTTTTT.